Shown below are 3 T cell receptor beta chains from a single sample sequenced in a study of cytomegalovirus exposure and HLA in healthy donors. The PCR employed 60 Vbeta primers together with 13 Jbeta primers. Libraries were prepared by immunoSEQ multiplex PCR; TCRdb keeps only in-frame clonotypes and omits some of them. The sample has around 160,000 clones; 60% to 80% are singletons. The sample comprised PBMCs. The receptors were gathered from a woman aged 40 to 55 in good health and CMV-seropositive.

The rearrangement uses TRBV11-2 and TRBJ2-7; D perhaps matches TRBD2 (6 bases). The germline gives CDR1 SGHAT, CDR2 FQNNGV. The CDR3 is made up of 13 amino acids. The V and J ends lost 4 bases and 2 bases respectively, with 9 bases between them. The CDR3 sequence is CASSSLATYEQYF. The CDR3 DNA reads TGTGCCAGCAGCTCACTAGCAACCTACGAGCAGTACTTC.

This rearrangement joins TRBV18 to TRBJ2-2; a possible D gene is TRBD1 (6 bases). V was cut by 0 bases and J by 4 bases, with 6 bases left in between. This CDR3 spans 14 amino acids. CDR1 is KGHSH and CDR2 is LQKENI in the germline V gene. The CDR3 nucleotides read TGTGCCAGCTCACCACCAGGGGGCACCGGGGAGCTGTTTTTT. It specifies CASSPPGGTGELFF.

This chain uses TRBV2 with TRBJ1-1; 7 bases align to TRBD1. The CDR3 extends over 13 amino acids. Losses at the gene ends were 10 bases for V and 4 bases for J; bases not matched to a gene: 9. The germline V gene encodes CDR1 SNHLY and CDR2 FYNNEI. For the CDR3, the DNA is TGTGCCACCCAGACAGGGCGCGGCACTGAAGCTTTCTTT. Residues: CATQTGRGTEAFF. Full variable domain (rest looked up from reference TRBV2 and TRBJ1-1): EPEVTQTPSHQVTQMGQEVILRCVPISNHLYFYWYRQILGQKVEFLVSFYNNEISEKSEIFDDQFSVERPDGSNFTLKIRSTKLEDSAMYFCATQTGRGTEAFFGQGTRLTVV.